This T cell receptor beta chain was captured by sequencing in a study of cytomegalovirus exposure and HLA in healthy donors. Regarding this clone: The antigen remains undetermined.

The study's findings and limits: The dataset shows that most TCR sequences were rare, while some public TCRs occurred in many donors. CMV serostatus was the only recorded immune exposure for donors.

The PCR had 60 Vbeta and 13 Jbeta primers. The table came from immunoSEQ multiplex PCR; TCRdb's copy has only in-frame clones and leaves some out. The table includes 250,000 to 300,000 clones, over 90% detected once. V lost 1 base and J lost 5, with 6 bases in between. The V gene's germline CDR1 is WNHNN and CDR2 SYGVQD (reference sequence). The CDR3 is 12 residues long. The chain joins TRBV10-1 to TRBJ2-7, with a tentative D call TRBD2 (6 bases). The sequence came from a girl aged 2-10 years in good health and CMV-seronegative. The sequencing input was PBMCs. CDR3 in DNA: TGCGCCAGCAGTGAGTGGGGGGACGAGCAGTACTTC. This sequence encodes CASSEWGDEQYF.